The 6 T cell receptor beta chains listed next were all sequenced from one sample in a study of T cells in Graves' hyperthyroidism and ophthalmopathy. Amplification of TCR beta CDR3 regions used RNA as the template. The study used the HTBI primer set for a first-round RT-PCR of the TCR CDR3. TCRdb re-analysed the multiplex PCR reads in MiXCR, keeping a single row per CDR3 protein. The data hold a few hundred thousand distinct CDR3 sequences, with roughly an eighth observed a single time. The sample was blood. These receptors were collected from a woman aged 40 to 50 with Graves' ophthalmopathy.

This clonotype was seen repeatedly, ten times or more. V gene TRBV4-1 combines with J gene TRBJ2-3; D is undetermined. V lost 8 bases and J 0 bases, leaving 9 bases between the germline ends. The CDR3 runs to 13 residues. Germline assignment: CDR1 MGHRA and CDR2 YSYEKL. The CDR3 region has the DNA TGCGCCAGCGCGGCGTCTAGCACAGATACGCAGTATTTT. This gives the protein CASAASSTDTQYF.

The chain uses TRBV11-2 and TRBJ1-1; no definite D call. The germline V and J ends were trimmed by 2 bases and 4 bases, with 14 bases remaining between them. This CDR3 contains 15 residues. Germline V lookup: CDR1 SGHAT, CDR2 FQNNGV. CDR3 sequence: CASSLYRGEVTEAFF. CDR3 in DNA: TGTGCCAGCAGCTTATACCGGGGAGAAGTCACTGAAGCTTTCTTT.

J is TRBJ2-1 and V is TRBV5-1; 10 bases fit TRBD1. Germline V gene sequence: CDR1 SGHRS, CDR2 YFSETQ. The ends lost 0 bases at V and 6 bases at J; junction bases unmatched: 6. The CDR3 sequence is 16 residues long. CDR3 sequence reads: CASSLEVGTGVNEQFF. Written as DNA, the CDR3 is TGCGCCAGCAGCTTGGAAGTCGGGACAGGGGTCAATGAGCAGTTCTTC.

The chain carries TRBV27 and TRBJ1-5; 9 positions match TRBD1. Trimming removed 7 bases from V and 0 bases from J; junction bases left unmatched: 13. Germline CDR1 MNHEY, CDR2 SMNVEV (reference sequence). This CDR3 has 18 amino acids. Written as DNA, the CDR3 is TGTGCCAGCAAACGACAGGGGGGAGGGACCTATAGCAATCAGCCCCAGCATTTT. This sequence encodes CASKRQGGGTYSNQPQHF.

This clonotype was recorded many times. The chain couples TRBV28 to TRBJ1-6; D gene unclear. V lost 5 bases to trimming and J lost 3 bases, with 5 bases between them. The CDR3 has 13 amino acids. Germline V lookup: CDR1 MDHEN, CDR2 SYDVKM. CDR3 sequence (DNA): TGTGCCAGCAGTCCAGTCTATAATTCACCCCTCCACTTT. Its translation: CASSPVYNSPLHF.

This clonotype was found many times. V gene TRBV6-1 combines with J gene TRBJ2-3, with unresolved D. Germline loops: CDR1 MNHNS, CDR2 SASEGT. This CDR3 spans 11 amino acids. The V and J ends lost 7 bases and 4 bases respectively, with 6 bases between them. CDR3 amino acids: CASTQSDTQYF. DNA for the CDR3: TGTGCCAGCACCCAGTCAGATACGCAGTATTTT.